Listed below are T cell receptor beta chains from one sample, sequenced in a study of blood T cell repertoires in COVID-19. The table came from immunoSEQ multiplex PCR; TCRdb's copy has only in-frame clones and leaves some out. Of approximately 200,000 clones listed, around 80% are singletons. Sequenced: peripheral blood. Every receptor here comes from a woman aged 60-75 years who had recovered from COVID-19. Each CDR3 is given with its conserved first and last residue. Each record gives: V gene, CDR3 protein.

V gene: TRBV6-4
CDR3 protein: CASSPREDSPLHF

V gene: TRBV3-1/TRBV3-2
CDR3 protein: CASSQGPLAGGTDTQYF

V gene: TRBV9
CDR3 protein: CASSVDPGADTQYF

V gene: TRBV29-1
CDR3 protein: CSVDPGQTNTEAFF

V gene: TRBV13
CDR3 protein: CASLLQRGDTEAFF

V gene: TRBV4-1
CDR3 protein: CASSPRIVTTPHNEQFF

V gene: TRBV6-1
CDR3 protein: CASSEVPDRITGNTIYF

V gene: TRBV3-1/TRBV3-2
CDR3 protein: CASSQAGGGQPQHF

V gene: TRBV19
CDR3 protein: CASSPGGTYSNQPQHF

V gene: TRBV5-1
CDR3 protein: CASSLGRGGRDTQYF

V gene: TRBV10-3
CDR3 protein: CAISDGGTDTQYF

V gene: TRBV11-2
CDR3 protein: CASSFKGLAGLAETQYF

V gene: TRBV11-2
CDR3 protein: CASSLPRGAGSVEQFF

V gene: TRBV7-8
CDR3 protein: CASSLGGLTYEQYF

V gene: TRBV24-1
CDR3 protein: CATSDLSSGGIDTQYF

V gene: TRBV5-1
CDR3 protein: CASSSGGGNTGELFF

V gene: TRBV4-1
CDR3 protein: CASSQDPQVGANVLTF

V gene: TRBV25-1
CDR3 protein: CASSESLDSNYGYTF

V gene: TRBV12-3/TRBV12-4
CDR3 protein: CASSFRGPYEQYF

V gene: TRBV2
CDR3 protein: CASSDISGGYTF

V gene: TRBV19
CDR3 protein: CASTRAGGPPYEQYF

V gene: TRBV18
CDR3 protein: CASSASSGARNEQFF

V gene: TRBV4-1
CDR3 protein: CASRLSGGNTEAFF

V gene: TRBV5-1
CDR3 protein: CASSISGQGPDTQYF

V gene: TRBV6-4
CDR3 protein: CASSDSGTANYSNQPQHF

V gene: TRBV28
CDR3 protein: CASSIRGLNTEAFF

V gene: TRBV16
CDR3 protein: CASSQWSDSSRWTF

V gene: TRBV20-1
CDR3 protein: CSASSETGYGYTF

V gene: TRBV7-8
CDR3 protein: CASSLAFRDRRLYGYTF

V gene: TRBV9
CDR3 protein: CASSGGQGSYEQYF

V gene: TRBV4-2
CDR3 protein: CASSRVGGNDSPLHF

V gene: TRBV6-2/TRBV6-3
CDR3 protein: CASSSGLTNEKLFF

V gene: TRBV29-1
CDR3 protein: CSVEDSAGELFF

V gene: TRBV5-4
CDR3 protein: CASSLVANTGELFF

V gene: TRBV19
CDR3 protein: CASRPPPGQGITGANVLTF

V gene: TRBV19
CDR3 protein: CASSIGQLEAFF

V gene: TRBV5-4
CDR3 protein: CASSPDGGGATDTQYF

V gene: TRBV19
CDR3 protein: CASSMGGFNTEAFF

V gene: TRBV6-2/TRBV6-3
CDR3 protein: CASSQTGQLEQYF

V gene: TRBV7-3
CDR3 protein: CASSLNGMTEAFF

V gene: TRBV4-3
CDR3 protein: CASSQDVTEDNQPQHF

V gene: TRBV29-1
CDR3 protein: CSVVHNKNTEAFF

V gene: TRBV27
CDR3 protein: CASHSGGREQYF

V gene: TRBV15
CDR3 protein: CATSRARTGSNQPQHF

V gene: TRBV7-3
CDR3 protein: CASSLNGRGETQYF

V gene: TRBV9
CDR3 protein: CASSVTGGPDTQYF

V gene: TRBV30
CDR3 protein: CAWSVLANTEAFF

V gene: TRBV5-1
CDR3 protein: CASSLGLGVATEAFF

V gene: TRBV6-5
CDR3 protein: CASVRGGNTEAFF

V gene: TRBV3-1/TRBV3-2
CDR3 protein: CASSLPSGGAYNEQFF

V gene: TRBV11-2
CDR3 protein: CASSSFDRQETQYF

V gene: TRBV30
CDR3 protein: CAWSVTGVLGGNTIYF

V gene: TRBV5-6
CDR3 protein: CASSFGSGEQFF

V gene: TRBV7-3
CDR3 protein: CASSRAGGGGAVNEQFF

V gene: TRBV3-1/TRBV3-2
CDR3 protein: CASSTYGTGNTGELFF

V gene: TRBV7-6
CDR3 protein: CASSLVGGLNTEAFF

V gene: TRBV25-1
CDR3 protein: CASSGQGGEKLFF

V gene: TRBV2
CDR3 protein: CASSEVGASYGYTF

V gene: TRBV19
CDR3 protein: CATAGGHRTGELFF

V gene: TRBV27
CDR3 protein: CASSWAGDYEQYF